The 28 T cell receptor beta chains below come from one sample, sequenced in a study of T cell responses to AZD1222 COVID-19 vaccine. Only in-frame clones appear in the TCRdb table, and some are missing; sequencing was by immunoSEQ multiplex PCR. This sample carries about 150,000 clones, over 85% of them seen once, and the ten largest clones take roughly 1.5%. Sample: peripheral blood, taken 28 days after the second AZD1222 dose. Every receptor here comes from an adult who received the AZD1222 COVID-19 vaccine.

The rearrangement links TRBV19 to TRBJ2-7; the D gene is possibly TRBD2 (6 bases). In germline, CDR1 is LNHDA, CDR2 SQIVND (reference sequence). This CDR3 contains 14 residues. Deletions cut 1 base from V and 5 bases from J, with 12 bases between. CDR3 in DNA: TGTGCCAGTAGTATAGTGAGGGAGGCCAACGAGCAGTACTTC. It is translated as CASSIVREANEQYF. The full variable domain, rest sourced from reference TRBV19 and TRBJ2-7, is DGGITQSPKYLFRKEGQNVTLSCEQNLNHDAMYWYRQDPGQGLRLIYYSQIVNDFQKGDIAEGYSVSREKKESFPLTVTSAQKNPTAFYLCASSIVREANEQYFGPGTRLTVT.

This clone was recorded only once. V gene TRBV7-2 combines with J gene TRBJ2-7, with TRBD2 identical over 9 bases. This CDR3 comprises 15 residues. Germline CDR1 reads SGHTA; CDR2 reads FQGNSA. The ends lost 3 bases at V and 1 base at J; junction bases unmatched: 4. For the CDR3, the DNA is TGTGCCAGCAGCTTCGGTAGCGGGGGTTCCTACGAGCAGTACTTC. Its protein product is CASSFGSGGSYEQYF.

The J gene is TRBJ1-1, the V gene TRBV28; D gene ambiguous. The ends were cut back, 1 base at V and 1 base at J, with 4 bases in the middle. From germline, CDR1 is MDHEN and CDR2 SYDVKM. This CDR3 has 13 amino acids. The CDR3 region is CASSLSTNTEAFF. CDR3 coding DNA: TGTGCCAGCAGTTTATCCACGAACACTGAAGCTTTCTTT.

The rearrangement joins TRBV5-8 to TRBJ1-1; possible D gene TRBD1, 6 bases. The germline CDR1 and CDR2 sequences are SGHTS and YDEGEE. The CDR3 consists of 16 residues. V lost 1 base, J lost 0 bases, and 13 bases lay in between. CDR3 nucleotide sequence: TGTGCCAGCAGCTTGCAAACAGGGTCGATGAACACTGAAGCTTTCTTT. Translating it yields CASSLQTGSMNTEAFF. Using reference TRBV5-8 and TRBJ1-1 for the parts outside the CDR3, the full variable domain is EAGVTQSPTHLIKTRGQQATLRCSPISGHTSVYWYQQALGLGLQFLLWYDEGEERNRGNFPPRFSGRQFPNYSSELNVNALELEDSALYLCASSLQTGSMNTEAFFGQGTRLTVV.

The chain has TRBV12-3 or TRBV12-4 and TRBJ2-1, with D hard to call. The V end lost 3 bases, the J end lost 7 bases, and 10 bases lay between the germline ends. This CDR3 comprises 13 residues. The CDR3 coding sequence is TGTGCCAGCAGTTTGGTCCGCCGGAATGAGCAGTTCTTC. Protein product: CASSLVRRNEQFF.

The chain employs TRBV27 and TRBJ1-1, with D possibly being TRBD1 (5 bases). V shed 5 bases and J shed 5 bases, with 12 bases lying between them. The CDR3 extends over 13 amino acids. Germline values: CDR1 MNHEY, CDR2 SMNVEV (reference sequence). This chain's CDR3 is CASSADGGTEAFF. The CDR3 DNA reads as TGTGCCAGCAGTGCTGATGGGGGGACTGAAGCTTTCTTT.

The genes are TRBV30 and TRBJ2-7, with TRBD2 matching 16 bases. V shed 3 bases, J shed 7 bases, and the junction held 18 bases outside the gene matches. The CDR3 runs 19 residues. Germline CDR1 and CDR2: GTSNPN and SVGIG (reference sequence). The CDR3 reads CAWSSKGTSGRAVSWEQYF. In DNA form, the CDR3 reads TGTGCCTGGAGCTCTAAGGGGACTAGCGGGAGGGCCGTATCTTGGGAGCAGTACTTC.

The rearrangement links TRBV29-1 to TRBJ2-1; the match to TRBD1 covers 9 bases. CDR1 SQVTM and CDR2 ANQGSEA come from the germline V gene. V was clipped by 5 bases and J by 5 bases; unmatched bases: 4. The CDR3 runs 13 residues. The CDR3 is CSVYRGLHNEQFF. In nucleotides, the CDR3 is TGCAGCGTTTACAGGGGGCTTCACAATGAGCAGTTCTTC.

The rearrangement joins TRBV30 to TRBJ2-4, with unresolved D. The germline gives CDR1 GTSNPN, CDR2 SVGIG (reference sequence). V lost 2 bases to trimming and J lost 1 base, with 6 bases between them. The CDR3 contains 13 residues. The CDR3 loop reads CAWSMGAKNIQYF. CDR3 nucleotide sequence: TGTGCCTGGAGTATGGGGGCCAAAAACATTCAGTACTTC.

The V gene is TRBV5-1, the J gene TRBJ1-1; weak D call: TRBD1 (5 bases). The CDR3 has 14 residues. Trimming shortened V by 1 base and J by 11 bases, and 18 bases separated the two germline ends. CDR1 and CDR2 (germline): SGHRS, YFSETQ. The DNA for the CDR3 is TGCGCCAGCAGCTTGCGAGGGGCGCAGGAAGAGGCTTTCTTT. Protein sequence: CASSLRGAQEEAFF.

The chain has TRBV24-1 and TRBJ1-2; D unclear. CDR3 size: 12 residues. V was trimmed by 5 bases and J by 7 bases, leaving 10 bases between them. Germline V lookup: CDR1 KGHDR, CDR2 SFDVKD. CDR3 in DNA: TGTGCCACCAGTGCCGTGACTGGTGGCTACACCTTC. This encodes CATSAVTGGYTF.

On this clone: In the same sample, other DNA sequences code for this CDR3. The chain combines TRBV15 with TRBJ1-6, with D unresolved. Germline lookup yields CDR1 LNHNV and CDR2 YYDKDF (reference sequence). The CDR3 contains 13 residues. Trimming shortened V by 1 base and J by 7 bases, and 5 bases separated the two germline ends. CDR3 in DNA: TGTGCCACCAGCAGAGTGAGGAATTCACCCCTCCACTTT. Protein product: CATSRVRNSPLHF. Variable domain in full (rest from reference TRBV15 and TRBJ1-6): DAMVIQNPRYQVTQFGKPVTLSCSQTLNHNVMYWYQQKSSQAPKLLFHYYDKDFNNEADTPDNFQSRRPNTSFCFLDIRSPGLGDTAMYLCATSRVRNSPLHFGNGTRLTVT.

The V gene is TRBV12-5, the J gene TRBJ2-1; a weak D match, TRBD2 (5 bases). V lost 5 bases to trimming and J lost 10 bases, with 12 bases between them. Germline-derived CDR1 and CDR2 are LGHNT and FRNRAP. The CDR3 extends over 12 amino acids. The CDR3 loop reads CASGPLSGEQFF. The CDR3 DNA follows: TGTGCTAGTGGTCCCCTCTCGGGGGAGCAGTTCTTC.

The CDR3 coding sequence is TGCGCCAGCAGTGAGTCGAAAGTTGGGACTAGAGGGGTAATGGGGGAGCAGTACTTC. Translation: CASSESKVGTRGVMGEQYF. This chain connects TRBV10-2 to TRBJ2-7; 8 nucleotides align to TRBD2. The CDR3 has 19 residues. Germline V gene sequence: CDR1 WSHSY, CDR2 SAAADI. The ends lost 0 bases at V and 7 bases at J; junction bases unmatched: 20.

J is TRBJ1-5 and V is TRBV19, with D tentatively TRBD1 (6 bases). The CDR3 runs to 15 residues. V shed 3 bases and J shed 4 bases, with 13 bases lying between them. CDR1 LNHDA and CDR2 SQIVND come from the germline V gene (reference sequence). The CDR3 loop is CASSIGLGANQPQHF. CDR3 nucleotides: TGTGCCAGTAGTATCGGACTGGGGGCAAATCAGCCCCAGCATTTT.

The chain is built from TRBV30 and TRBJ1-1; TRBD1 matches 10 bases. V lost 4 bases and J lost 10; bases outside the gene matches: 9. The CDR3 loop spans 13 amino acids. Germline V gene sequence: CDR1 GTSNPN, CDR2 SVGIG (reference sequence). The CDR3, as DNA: TGTGCCTGGACTCGCGGGACAGGGGTAAGAGCTTTCTTT. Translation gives CAWTRGTGVRAFF. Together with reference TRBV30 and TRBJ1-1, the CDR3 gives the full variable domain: SQTIHQWPATLVQPVGSPLSLECTVEGTSNPNLYWYRQAAGRGLQLLFYSVGIGQISSEVPQNLSASRPQDRQFILSSKKLLLSDSGFYLCAWTRGTGVRAFFGQGTRLTVV.

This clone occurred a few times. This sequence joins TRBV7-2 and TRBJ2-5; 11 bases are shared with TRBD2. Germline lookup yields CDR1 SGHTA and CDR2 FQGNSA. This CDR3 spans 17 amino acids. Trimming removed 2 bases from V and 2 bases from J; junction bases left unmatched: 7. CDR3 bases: TGTGCCAGCAGCTTATTGGCGCTAGCGGGAGGTCAAGAGACCCAGTACTTC. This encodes CASSLLALAGGQETQYF.

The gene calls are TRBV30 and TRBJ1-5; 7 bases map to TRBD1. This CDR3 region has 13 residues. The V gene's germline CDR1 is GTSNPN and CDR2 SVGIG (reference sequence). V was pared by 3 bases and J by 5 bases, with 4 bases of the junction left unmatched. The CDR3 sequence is CAWSPDRDQPQHF. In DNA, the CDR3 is TGTGCCTGGAGCCCCGACAGGGATCAGCCCCAGCATTTT.

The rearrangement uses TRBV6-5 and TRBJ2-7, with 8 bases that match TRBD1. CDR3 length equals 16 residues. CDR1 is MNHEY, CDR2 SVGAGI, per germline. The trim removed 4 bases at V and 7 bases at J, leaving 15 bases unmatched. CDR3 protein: CASSSWRDRPSLEQYF. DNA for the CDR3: TGTGCCAGCAGTTCCTGGCGGGACAGGCCTAGCTTAGAGCAGTACTTC.

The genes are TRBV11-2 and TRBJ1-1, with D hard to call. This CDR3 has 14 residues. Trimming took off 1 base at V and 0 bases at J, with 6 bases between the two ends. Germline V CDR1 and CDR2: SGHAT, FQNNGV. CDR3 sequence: CASSLVRLNTEAFF. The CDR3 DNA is TGTGCCAGCAGCTTAGTTCGCTTGAACACTGAAGCTTTCTTT. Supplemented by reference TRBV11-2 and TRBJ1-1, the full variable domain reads EAGVAQSPRYKIIEKRQSVAFWCNPISGHATLYWYQQILGQGPKLLIQFQNNGVVDDSQLPKDRFSAERLKGVDSTLKIQPAKLEDSAVYLCASSLVRLNTEAFFGQGTRLTVV.

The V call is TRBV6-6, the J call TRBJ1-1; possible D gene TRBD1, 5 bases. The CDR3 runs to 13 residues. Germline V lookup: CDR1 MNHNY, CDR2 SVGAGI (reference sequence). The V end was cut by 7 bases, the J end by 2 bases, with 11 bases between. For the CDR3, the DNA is TGTGCCAGCATAAGGGGAGGAAACACTGAAGCTTTCTTT. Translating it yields CASIRGGNTEAFF.

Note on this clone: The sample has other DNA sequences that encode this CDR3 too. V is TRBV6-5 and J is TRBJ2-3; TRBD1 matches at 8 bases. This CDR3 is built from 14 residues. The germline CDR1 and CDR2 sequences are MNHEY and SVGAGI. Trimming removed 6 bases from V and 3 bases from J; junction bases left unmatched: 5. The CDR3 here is CASRSGQGTDTQYF. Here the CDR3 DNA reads TGTGCCAGCAGGAGCGGACAGGGAACAGATACGCAGTATTTT.

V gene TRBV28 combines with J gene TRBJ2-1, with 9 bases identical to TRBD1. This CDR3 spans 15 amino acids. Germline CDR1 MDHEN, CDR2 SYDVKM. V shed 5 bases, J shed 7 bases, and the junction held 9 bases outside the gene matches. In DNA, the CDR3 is TGTGCCAGCAGTCGTAAAACAGGGGGCCGAAATGAGCAGTTCTTC. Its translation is CASSRKTGGRNEQFF. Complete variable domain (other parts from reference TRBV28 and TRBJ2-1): DVKVTQSSRYLVKRTGEKVFLECVQDMDHENMFWYRQDPGLGLRLIYFSYDVKMKEKGDIPEGYSVSREKKERFSLILESASTNQTSMYLCASSRKTGGRNEQFFGPGTRLTVL.

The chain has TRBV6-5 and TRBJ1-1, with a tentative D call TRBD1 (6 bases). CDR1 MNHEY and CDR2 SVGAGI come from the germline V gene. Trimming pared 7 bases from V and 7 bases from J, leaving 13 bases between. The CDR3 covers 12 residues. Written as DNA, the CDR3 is TGTGCCAGCATAAACAGGGCCCATGAAGCTTTCTTT. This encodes CASINRAHEAFF.

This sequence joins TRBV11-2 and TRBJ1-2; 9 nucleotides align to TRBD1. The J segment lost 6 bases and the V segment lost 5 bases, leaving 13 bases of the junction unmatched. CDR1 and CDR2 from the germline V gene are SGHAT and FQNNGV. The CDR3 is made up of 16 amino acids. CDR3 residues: CASSPAGTGKTDGYTF. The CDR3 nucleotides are TGTGCCAGCAGCCCAGCCGGGACAGGGAAGACAGATGGCTACACCTTC.

This chain's CDR3 is CASGLNTGEKLFF. The CDR3 nucleotides read TGTGCTAGTGGTTTAAATACAGGGGAAAAACTGTTTTTT. The chain is built from TRBV12-5 and TRBJ1-4; perhaps TRBD1 as D (6 bases). Trimming took off 3 bases at V and 8 bases at J, with 10 bases between the two ends. The CDR3 has 13 residues. CDR1 LGHNT and CDR2 FRNRAP come from the germline V gene.

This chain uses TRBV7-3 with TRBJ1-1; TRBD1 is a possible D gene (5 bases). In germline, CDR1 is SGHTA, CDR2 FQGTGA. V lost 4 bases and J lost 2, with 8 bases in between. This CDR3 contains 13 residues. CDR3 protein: CASSWDGNTEAFF. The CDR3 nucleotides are TGTGCCAGCAGCTGGGACGGAAACACTGAAGCTTTCTTT.

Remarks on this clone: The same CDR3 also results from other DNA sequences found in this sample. The CDR3 DNA is TGTGCCAGTAGTATAGATCTCCCCGACAGGGGGAACACCGGGGAGCTGTTTTTT. Its protein product is CASSIDLPDRGNTGELFF. The V gene is TRBV19, the J gene TRBJ2-2; 8 bases are shared with TRBD1. The CDR3 spans 18 residues. Per germline, CDR1 LNHDA and CDR2 SQIVND (reference sequence). V shed 0 bases, J shed 1 base, and the junction held 7 bases outside the gene matches.